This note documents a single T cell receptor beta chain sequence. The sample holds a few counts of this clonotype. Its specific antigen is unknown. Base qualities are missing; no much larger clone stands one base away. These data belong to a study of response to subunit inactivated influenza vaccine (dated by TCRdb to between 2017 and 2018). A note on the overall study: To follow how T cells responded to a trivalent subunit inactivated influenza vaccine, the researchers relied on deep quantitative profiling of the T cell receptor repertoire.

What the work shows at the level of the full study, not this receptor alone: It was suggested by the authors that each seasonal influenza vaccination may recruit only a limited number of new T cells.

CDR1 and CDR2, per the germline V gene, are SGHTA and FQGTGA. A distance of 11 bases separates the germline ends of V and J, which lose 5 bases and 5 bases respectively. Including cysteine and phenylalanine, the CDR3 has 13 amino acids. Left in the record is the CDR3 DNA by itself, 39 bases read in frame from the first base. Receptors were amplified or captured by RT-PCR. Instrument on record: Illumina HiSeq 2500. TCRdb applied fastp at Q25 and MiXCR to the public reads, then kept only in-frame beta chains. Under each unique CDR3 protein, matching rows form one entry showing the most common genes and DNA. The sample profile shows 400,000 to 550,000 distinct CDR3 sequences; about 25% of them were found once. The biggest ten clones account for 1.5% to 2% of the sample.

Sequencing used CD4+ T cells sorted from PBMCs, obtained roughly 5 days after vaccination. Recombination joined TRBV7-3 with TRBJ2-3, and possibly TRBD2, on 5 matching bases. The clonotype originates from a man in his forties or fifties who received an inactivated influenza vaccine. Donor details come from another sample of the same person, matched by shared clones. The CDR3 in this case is CASSHSVGDTQYF. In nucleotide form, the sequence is TGTGCCAGCAGCCATAGCGTAGGAGATACGCAGTATTTT.